This T cell receptor beta chain was recorded in a study of beta chain features in type 1 diabetes. Of the isolated RNA, all was reverse transcribed, and so the sequenced material was expressed TCRB transcripts. Sequencing was performed with immunoSEQ multiplex PCR; in TCRdb, only in-frame clones are kept and a portion is missing. This table has about 40,000 clones, 49% appearing once. This TCR was recovered from a woman aged 18-29 years in good health. The sequenced sample was central memory CD4+ T cells from blood.

CDR3 nucleotide sequence: TGTGCCAGCAGTGAAGCGCGGGGGTATAGCAATCAGCCCCAGCATTTT. Protein: CASSEARGYSNQPQHF. The chain recombines TRBV6-1 with TRBJ1-5; maybe TRBD1 (5 bases). Germline V CDR1 and CDR2: MNHNS, SASEGT. CDR3 size: 16 residues. Trimming took off 0 bases at V and 0 bases at J, with 9 bases between the two ends.